These 7 T cell receptor beta chains were all obtained from the same sample, sequenced in a study of blood T cell repertoires in COVID-19. Generated by immunoSEQ multiplex PCR, the TCRdb table keeps only in-frame clones and is missing some. The sample has some 110,000 clones; about 85% are singletons. Source material: peripheral blood. All receptors derive from a human donor in a cohort sampled during active COVID-19.

This clone was recorded only once. The chain combines TRBV7-6 with TRBJ1-6; the D gene is possibly TRBD1 (5 bases). V shed 2 bases and J shed 0 bases, with 14 bases lying between them. CDR1 is SGHVS, CDR2 FNYEAQ, per germline. The CDR3 is 18 amino acids. Here the CDR3 reads CASSLQADRGSYNSPLHF. The DNA of the CDR3 is TGTGCCAGCAGCTTACAGGCCGATAGGGGCTCCTATAATTCACCCCTCCACTTT.

This chain uses TRBV2 with TRBJ2-5; 12 bases fit TRBD2. The V gene's germline CDR1 is SNHLY and CDR2 FYNNEI. The CDR3 has 16 residues. With 6 bases clipped from V and 5 bases from J, the junction kept 10 bases outside the gene matches. CDR3 sequence reads: CASSLAGGPRVETQYF. The CDR3 coding sequence is TGTGCCAGCAGCCTAGCGGGGGGGCCGCGCGTTGAGACCCAGTACTTC.

The chain links TRBV9 to TRBJ1-1; 7 bases are shared with TRBD1. The germline V gene has CDR1 SGDLS and CDR2 YYNGEE. With V trimmed by 4 bases and J by 4 bases, 10 bases remained unmatched. The CDR3 is made up of 15 amino acids. Here the CDR3 DNA reads TGTGCCAGCAGCCCCCACGACAGGGAGTCCACTGAAGCTTTCTTT. As protein: CASSPHDRESTEAFF.

The V gene is TRBV10-2, the J gene TRBJ2-7, with 9 bases aligning to TRBD2. The CDR3 contains 14 residues. CDR1 is WSHSY and CDR2 is SAAADI in the germline V gene. The V gene end was trimmed by 6 bases and the J gene end by 6 bases; junction bases not matched to a gene: 9. CDR3 nucleotides: TGCGCCAGCAGGTCGGCTAGCGGGGCTCTCGAGCAGTACTTC. It specifies CASRSASGALEQYF.

J is TRBJ1-5 and V is TRBV18, with no clear D. The V and J ends lost 4 bases and 0 bases respectively, with 10 bases between them. In germline, CDR1 is KGHSH, CDR2 LQKENI. This CDR3 has 15 amino acids. The CDR3 DNA follows: TGTGCCAGCTCACGCGCTGGGCATAGCAATCAGCCCCAGCATTTT. Amino acids: CASSRAGHSNQPQHF.

The chain has TRBV19 and TRBJ2-1; TRBD2 aligns across 10 bases. The CDR3 totals 13 residues. CDR1 is LNHDA, CDR2 SQIVND, per germline (reference sequence). V lost 6 bases and J lost 4; bases outside the gene matches: 0. Written as DNA, the CDR3 is TGTGCCAGTAGACTAGCGGGGTACAATGAGCAGTTCTTC. Its protein is CASRLAGYNEQFF. The full variable domain, its missing parts supplied by reference TRBV19 and TRBJ2-1, is DGGITQSPKYLFRKEGQNVTLSCEQNLNHDAMYWYRQDPGQGLRLIYYSQIVNDFQKGDIAEGYSVSREKKESFPLTVTSAQKNPTAFYLCASRLAGYNEQFFGPGTRLTVL.

CDR3 bases: TGTGCCAGCAGCTTAGGAACGGTAAATGAAAAACTGTTTTTT. Translated: CASSLGTVNEKLFF. The rearrangement links TRBV7-8 to TRBJ1-4; D is unresolved. Trimming cost V 1 base and J 5 bases, with 8 bases left between them. Germline V gives CDR1 SGHVS, CDR2 FQNEAQ. The CDR3 totals 14 residues.